Shown below are 23 T cell receptor beta chains from a single sample sequenced in a study of Tregs in tolerant kidney transplant recipients. Sequencing was performed with immunoSEQ multiplex PCR; in TCRdb, only in-frame clones are kept and a portion is missing. Counted here are 55,000 to 70,000 clones, around 85% occurring once; the ten biggest clones make up under 2.5%. This specimen consisted of Tregs from blood, obtained before the transplant. These receptors all stem from a human donor who received a combined kidney and bone marrow transplant.

The chain joins TRBV7-8 to TRBJ1-2; D is ambiguous. Per germline, CDR1 SGHVS and CDR2 FQNEAQ. Trimming cost V 2 bases and J 1 base, with 11 bases left between them. This CDR3 is 15 amino acids long. For the CDR3, the DNA is TGTGCCAGCAGCTTAATGGTCGGCAGTAACTATGGCTACACCTTC. Translated: CASSLMVGSNYGYTF.

A note on this clone: Distinct nucleotide sequences in the sample also encode this CDR3. The chain has TRBV7-9 and TRBJ2-5; no definite D call. The CDR3 sequence is 14 residues long. Trimming took 3 bases from V and 4 from J, leaving 12 bases between them. Per the germline V gene, CDR1 is SEHNR and CDR2 is FQNEAQ (reference sequence). CDR3 sequence reads: CASSFIAGGETQYF. DNA of the CDR3: TGTGCCAGCAGCTTTATAGCAGGCGGAGAGACCCAGTACTTC.

V and J are TRBV14 and TRBJ2-3; D remains ambiguous. Germline V CDR1 and CDR2: SGHDN, FVKESK. Trimming cost V 4 bases and J 2 bases, with 10 bases left between them. The CDR3 spans 14 residues. DNA of the CDR3: TGTGCCAGCAGCCCCACGTCCTTCACAGATACGCAGTATTTT. Protein: CASSPTSFTDTQYF. Variable domain in full (rest from reference TRBV14 and TRBJ2-3): EAGVTQFPSHSVIEKGQTVTLRCDPISGHDNLYWYRRVMGKEIKFLLHFVKESKQDESGMPNNRFLAERTGGTYSTLKVQPAELEDSGVYFCASSPTSFTDTQYFGPGTRLTVL.

This sequence joins TRBV5-4 and TRBJ1-1, with a tentative D call TRBD1 (5 bases). The germline CDR1 and CDR2 sequences are SGHNT and YYREEE (reference sequence). Between the trimmed V and J ends, which lost 7 bases and 1 base, there was a span of 23 bases. The CDR3 extends over 17 amino acids. The CDR3 DNA follows: TGTGCCAGCCGGCCGGGGGGTGTTTTACGGGCGAACACTGAAGCTTTCTTT. Protein: CASRPGGVLRANTEAFF. Combining the CDR3 with reference TRBV5-4 and TRBJ1-1 gives the whole variable domain ETGVTQSPTHLIKTRGQQVTLRCSSQSGHNTVSWYQQALGQGPQFIFQYYREEENGRGNFPPRFSGLQFPNYSSELNVNALELDDSALYLCASRPGGVLRANTEAFFGQGTRLTVV.

This chain joins TRBV28 and TRBJ2-6; tentatively, D is TRBD1 (6 bases). V shed 6 bases and J shed 0 bases, with 15 bases lying between them. Germline loops: CDR1 MDHEN, CDR2 SYDVKM. The CDR3 is made up of 17 amino acids. CDR3 coding DNA: TGTGCCAGCAGGGAACAGGGAGCGGACTCTGGGGCCAACGTCCTGACTTTC. This codes for CASREQGADSGANVLTF.

This clone is medium-sized within its sample. The chain couples TRBV7-9 to TRBJ1-2; D not resolved. The V gene's germline CDR1 is SEHNR and CDR2 FQNEAQ (reference sequence). Trimming removed 2 bases at V and 4 bases at J, with 2 bases between. CDR3 length equals 11 residues. CDR3 coding DNA: TGTGCCAGCAGCTTAAGCTATGGCTACACCTTC. Translation: CASSLSYGYTF.

This rearrangement joins TRBV19 to TRBJ2-7, with 9 nucleotides matching TRBD2. Trimming removed 4 bases from V and 4 bases from J; junction bases left unmatched: 8. The CDR3 runs 15 residues. The germline CDR1 and CDR2 sequences are LNHDA and SQIVND (reference sequence). CDR3 nucleotide sequence: TGTGCCAGTAGTACATCTGGCGGGAGGGGTTACGAGCAGTACTTC. It yields the protein CASSTSGGRGYEQYF.

The V gene is TRBV5-1, the J gene TRBJ1-2; D remains ambiguous. V was clipped by 4 bases and J by 2 bases, with 15 bases between them. The germline CDR1 and CDR2 sequences are SGHRS and YFSETQ. The CDR3 loop spans 15 amino acids. The CDR3 nucleotides read TGCGCCAGCAGCAGGCGGGCAGGTGAAAACTATGGCTACACCTTC. Translated: CASSRRAGENYGYTF. The full variable domain, completed using reference TRBV5-1 and TRBJ1-2, is KAGVTQTPRYLIKTRGQQVTLSCSPISGHRSVSWYQQTPGQGLQFLFEYFSETQRNKGNFPGRFSGRQFSNSRSEMNVSTLELGDSALYLCASSRRAGENYGYTFGSGTRLTVV.

The V call is TRBV6-1, the J call TRBJ2-1, with D perhaps TRBD1 or TRBD2 (5 bases each). The CDR3 spans 12 residues. Germline assignment: CDR1 MNHNS and CDR2 SASEGT. Trimming left V 4 bases short and J 12 bases short, with 13 bases between. The CDR3 spells CASSGWARGQFF. The CDR3 nucleotides read TGTGCCAGCAGTGGATGGGCGAGGGGGCAGTTCTTC.

V usage is TRBV2 and J usage is TRBJ1-1; D is perhaps TRBD1 (5 bases). CDR1 and CDR2 (germline): SNHLY, FYNNEI. Between the trimmed V and J ends, which lost 6 bases and 1 base, there was a span of 12 bases. This CDR3 contains 14 residues. CDR3 sequence: CASRQGPSNTEAFF. The CDR3 DNA sequence: TGTGCCAGCAGGCAGGGCCCATCGAACACTGAAGCTTTCTTT.

V usage is TRBV12-5 and J usage is TRBJ2-2; unclear D gene. The length of the CDR3 is 13 residues. The germline V gene encodes CDR1 LGHNT and CDR2 FRNRAP. V lost 1 base, J lost 2 bases, and 2 bases lay in between. Here the CDR3 reads CASGLDNTGELFF. As DNA, the CDR3 is TGTGCTAGTGGTTTGGATAACACCGGGGAGCTGTTTTTT.

The V and J genes are TRBV29-1 and TRBJ2-3; 7 bases align to TRBD2. The CDR3 is 12 amino acids. CDR1 is SQVTM and CDR2 is ANQGSEA in the germline V gene. V trimming: 6 bases; J trimming: 6 bases; junction bases outside the gene matches: 6. The CDR3 spells CSVASGADTQYF. The DNA of the CDR3 is TGCAGCGTAGCCAGCGGGGCGGATACGCAGTATTTT.

This clone was counted between two and nine times. DNA for the CDR3: TGTGCCAGCAGTGACCGGGGACAGGGGTATGGCTACACCTTC. This encodes CASSDRGQGYGYTF. V and J are TRBV2 and TRBJ1-2; 10 nucleotides match TRBD1. Germline V gene data show CDR1 as SNHLY and CDR2 as FYNNEI. The CDR3 is 14 amino acids. Trimming cost V 3 bases and J 5 bases; bases outside gene matches: 3.

The chain links TRBV7-2 to TRBJ2-2; D gene ambiguous. Germline V CDR1 and CDR2: SGHTA, FQGNSA. The length of the CDR3 is 15 residues. V gave up 7 bases and J gave up 7 bases, with 19 bases separating them. Here the CDR3 reads CASTLTGVSFGELFF. DNA for the CDR3: TGTGCCAGCACCCTTACTGGGGTATCTTTCGGGGAGCTGTTTTTT.

The CDR3 DNA reads TGTGCCAGCAGCTTGCAAGGAACTGGAGTCGGCTACACCTTC. The encoded protein is CASSLQGTGVGYTF. The chain has TRBV11-2 and TRBJ1-2, with unresolved D. Germline CDR1 reads SGHAT; CDR2 reads FQNNGV. The ends were cut back, 3 bases at V and 8 bases at J, with 16 bases in the middle. There are 14 residues in the CDR3.

The rearrangement links TRBV19 to TRBJ1-1, with D possibly matching TRBD1 (5 bases). V lost 6 bases to trimming and J lost 0 bases, with 14 bases between them. Germline CDR1 is LNHDA and CDR2 is SQIVND (reference sequence). This CDR3 region has 15 residues. CDR3 DNA: TGTGCCAGTAGATCAGGACAAAGGATGAACACTGAAGCTTTCTTT. This gives the protein CASRSGQRMNTEAFF.

The rearrangement links TRBV19 to TRBJ2-7, with 9 nucleotides matching TRBD1. This CDR3 has 17 amino acids. The germline CDR1 and CDR2 sequences are LNHDA and SQIVND (reference sequence). After removal of 5 bases from V and 9 bases from J, the junction contained 20 bases not matched to a gene. As DNA, the CDR3 is TGTGCCAGTAGTTCACCAAAACCGGGACAGGGATTCGACGGGCAGTACTTC. This encodes CASSSPKPGQGFDGQYF.

As concerns this clone: At one of its ends the junction is not consistent with the germline gene, which may arise from a read error. The identical CDR3 is also encoded by other nucleotide sequences in the sample. V is TRBV5-1 and J is TRBJ1-6; TRBD1 matches 10 bases. The CDR3 is made up of 15 amino acids. Germline CDR1 reads SGHRS; CDR2 reads YFSETQ. The CDR3 spells CASSFSGTGVSPLHF. The CDR3 DNA follows: TGTGCCAGCAGCTTTTCCGGGACAGGGGTTTCACCCCTCCACTTT.

J is TRBJ2-7 and V is TRBV5-6, with D perhaps TRBD1 (6 bases). Trimming pared 5 bases from V and 3 bases from J, leaving 9 bases between. Germline CDR1 and CDR2: SGHDT and YYEEEE. This CDR3 region has 12 residues. The CDR3 loop is CASSPGDYEQYF. DNA of the CDR3: TGTGCCAGCAGTCCAGGGGACTACGAGCAGTACTTC.

The V gene is TRBV7-9, the J gene TRBJ1-1; weak D call: TRBD1 (6 bases). V was pared by 1 base and J by 6 bases, with 9 bases between. This CDR3 region has 13 residues. The V gene's germline CDR1 is SEHNR and CDR2 FQNEAQ (reference sequence). CDR3 nucleotide sequence: TGTGCCAGCAGCTTAGAGGGGGGATCTGAAGCTTTCTTT. Protein sequence: CASSLEGGSEAFF. The full variable domain, with the rest looked up from reference TRBV7-9 and TRBJ1-1, is DTGVSQNPRHKITKRGQNVTFRCDPISEHNRLYWYRQTLGQGPEFLTYFQNEAQLEKSRLLSDRFSAERPKGSFSTLEIQRTEQGDSAMYLCASSLEGGSEAFFGQGTRLTVV.

This clone is judged medium-sized (0.01 to 0.1%). The gene calls are TRBV5-4 and TRBJ2-7; D may match TRBD1 or TRBD2 (5 bases each). The ends were cut back, 4 bases at V and 8 bases at J, with 22 bases in the middle. This CDR3 spans 15 amino acids. The germline gives CDR1 SGHNT, CDR2 YYREEE (reference sequence). This CDR3 is CASSPPGGPLRQQYF. The CDR3 coding sequence is TGTGCCAGCAGCCCCCCTGGGGGACCCCTCAGGCAGCAGTACTTC.

The chain recombines TRBV2 with TRBJ1-2; a possible D gene is TRBD1 (5 bases). Deletions cut 11 bases from V and 0 bases from J, with 16 bases between. The germline V gene has CDR1 SNHLY and CDR2 FYNNEI. The CDR3 covers 14 residues. The CDR3 reads CALGGATANYGYTF. CDR3 DNA sequence: TGTGCCCTGGGCGGGGCTACAGCTAACTATGGCTACACCTTC. Full variable domain (outside the CDR3, taken from reference TRBV2 and TRBJ1-2): EPEVTQTPSHQVTQMGQEVILRCVPISNHLYFYWYRQILGQKVEFLVSFYNNEISEKSEIFDDQFSVERPDGSNFTLKIRSTKLEDSAMYFCALGGATANYGYTFGSGTRLTVV.

This rearrangement joins TRBV15 to TRBJ1-1, with D tentatively TRBD1 (5 bases). The germline CDR1 and CDR2 sequences are LNHNV and YYDKDF (reference sequence). V lost 4 bases, J lost 0 bases, and 18 bases lay in between. CDR3 length: 17 residues. The DNA for the CDR3 is TGTGCCACCAGCACCGATTTTTTCGGGGGACTGAACACTGAAGCTTTCTTT. Protein product: CATSTDFFGGLNTEAFF.